The rows below give T cell receptor beta chains drawn from one sample of a study of response to subunit inactivated influenza vaccine. TCRdb fed the RT-PCR reads into MiXCR, producing one record per CDR3 protein. The table has about 500,000 distinct CDR3 sequences, roughly 13% seen once. The source was PBMCs from blood, collected 45 days after vaccination. These receptors were taken from a man aged 50-59 years who received an inactivated influenza vaccine. CDR3s include the opening cysteine and the closing phenylalanine or tryptophan. A D gene is named only where the DNA matches it firmly. The size field is filled for only some rows; it gives once, few, many or a size class.

v_gene,abundance,j_gene,d_gene,CDR3aa,CDR3nt
TRBV11-1,few,TRBJ2-5,.,CASSSRGAGPWNQETQYF,TGTGCCAGCAGCTCCCGTGGGGCGGGGCCCTGGAACCAAGAGACCCAGTACTTC
TRBV20-1,.,TRBJ2-3,TRBD2,CSARLAGGPSPDTQYF,TGCAGTGCTAGACTAGCGGGGGGGCCCTCCCCAGATACGCAGTATTTT
TRBV28,.,TRBJ2-1,.,CASSLANSYNEQFF,TGTGCCAGCAGTCTGGCGAATAGCTACAATGAGCAGTTCTTC
TRBV7-2,many,TRBJ2-5,.,CASTLGTETQYF,TGTGCCAGCACCTTAGGGACAGAGACCCAGTACTTC
TRBV5-1,.,TRBJ1-1,.,CASSWGRGGTIRNTEAFF,TGCGCCAGCAGCTGGGGTCGGGGGGGCACAATTCGGAACACTGAAGCTTTCTTT
TRBV20-1,.,TRBJ2-7,.,CSAREGAASYEQYF,TGCAGTGCTAGGGAGGGAGCGGCCTCCTACGAGCAGTACTTC
TRBV11-2,.,TRBJ2-1,.,CASSSGVSEQFF,TGTGCCAGCAGCTCAGGAGTGAGTGAGCAGTTCTTC
TRBV4-2,few,TRBJ1-5,.,CASSQAGQNNQPQHF,TGTGCCAGCAGCCAAGCTGGACAGAATAATCAGCCCCAGCATTTT
TRBV11-1,few,TRBJ1-2,TRBD1,CASSLKVVRGRDVIYGYTF,TGTGCCAGCAGCTTAAAGGTCGTCAGGGGGCGCGACGTTATTTATGGCTACACCTTC
TRBV4-1,many,TRBJ1-2,.,CASSQVFSFYGYTF,TGCGCCAGCAGCCAAGTATTTAGCTTCTATGGCTACACCTTC
TRBV12-3/TRBV12-4,many,TRBJ1-5,TRBD1,CASRYSGGVRPQHF,TGTGCCAGCAGGTACTCAGGGGGGGTTCGTCCCCAGCATTTT
TRBV5-1,many,TRBJ2-5,TRBD1,CASSPRDSGETQYF,TGCGCCAGCAGCCCCCGGGACAGTGGAGAGACCCAGTACTTC
TRBV4-1,few,TRBJ1-1,TRBD1,CASSQDRTGRWVAEAFF,TGCGCCAGCAGCCAAGATAGGACAGGTAGGTGGGTCGCTGAAGCTTTCTTT
TRBV5-1,many,TRBJ1-1,TRBD1,CASSWDRNTEAFF,TGCGCCAGCAGTTGGGACAGGAACACTGAAGCTTTCTTT
TRBV7-6,many,TRBJ2-1,.,CASSSSGTPINEQFF,TGTGCCAGCAGTTCCTCCGGGACTCCGATCAATGAGCAGTTCTTC
TRBV11-2,few,TRBJ2-3,.,CASSLEGEGRGRTDTQYF,TGTGCCAGCAGCTTAGAGGGGGAAGGCAGGGGACGGACAGATACGCAGTATTTT
TRBV7-9,few,TRBJ2-1,.,CASSSQSTGADEQFF,TGTGCCAGCAGTTCCCAATCGACCGGGGCCGATGAGCAGTTCTTC
TRBV29-1,few,TRBJ2-5,.,CSVKGGLSGWETQYF,TGCAGCGTTAAAGGGGGGCTCTCCGGTTGGGAGACCCAGTACTTC
TRBV20-1,.,TRBJ2-2,TRBD2,CSARAGLTGGLSGELFF,TGCAGTGCTAGGGCGGGACTAACGGGGGGGCTGTCCGGGGAGCTGTTTTTT
TRBV9,few,TRBJ1-1,.,CASSVAGNTEAFF,TGTGCCAGCAGCGTAGCCGGGAACACTGAAGCTTTCTTT
TRBV5-4,few,TRBJ1-2,.,CASSFELGGARGYTF,TGTGCCAGCAGCTTCGAGTTGGGGGGTGCGCGTGGCTACACCTTC
TRBV7-9,many,TRBJ2-7,.,CASSLGKLRYEQYF,TGTGCCAGCAGCTTGGGGAAACTCCGCTACGAGCAGTACTTC
TRBV2,.,TRBJ1-2,.,CASRGRDIYGYTF,TGTGCCAGCAGAGGCCGGGACATCTATGGCTACACCTTC
TRBV10-3,few,TRBJ2-7,TRBD1,CAISEDRGMDEQYF,TGTGCCATCAGTGAGGACAGGGGCATGGACGAGCAGTACTTC
TRBV11-2,many,TRBJ2-1,TRBD2,CASSLGWVRGRAGNEQFF,TGTGCCAGCAGCTTAGGTTGGGTTCGCGGGAGGGCCGGAAATGAGCAGTTCTTC
TRBV7-6,.,TRBJ2-3,TRBD1,CASSLGYRDRRTDTQYF,TGTGCCAGCAGCTTGGGTTACCGGGACAGGCGCACAGATACGCAGTATTTT
TRBV2,few,TRBJ2-5,.,CASRGGADKYF,TGTGCCAGCCGAGGGGGGGCTGACAAGTACTTC
TRBV5-1,.,TRBJ1-5,.,CASSLAGKATLLSNQPQHF,TGCGCCAGCAGCTTGGCAGGGAAGGCGACATTGTTGAGCAATCAGCCCCAGCATTTT
TRBV7-9,few,TRBJ2-5,.,CASSLGHKGPTQYF,TGTGCCAGCAGCTTGGGTCATAAAGGGCCGACCCAGTACTTC
TRBV29-1,many,TRBJ2-7,.,CSVETGHEQYF,TGCAGCGTTGAGACAGGCCACGAGCAGTACTTC
TRBV29-1,many,TRBJ2-6,.,CSVEYSGANVLTF,TGCAGCGTTGAATACTCTGGGGCCAACGTCCTGACTTTC
TRBV5-1,many,TRBJ2-7,.,CASSAARNLNEQYF,TGCGCCAGCAGCGCCGCTAGAAACCTCAACGAGCAGTACTTC
TRBV29-1,.,TRBJ1-2,TRBD1,CSVGGTGALYGYTF,TGCAGCGTTGGGGGGACAGGGGCCCTCTATGGCTACACCTTC
TRBV11-2,few,TRBJ1-1,.,CASRPRNLRKTEAFF,TGTGCCAGCAGGCCACGGAATCTGCGCAAAACTGAAGCTTTCTTT
TRBV4-2,.,TRBJ2-7,TRBD2,CASSQGGGGRSYEQYF,TGTGCTAGCAGCCAAGGGGGGGGCGGGAGGAGCTACGAGCAGTACTTC
TRBV29-1,.,TRBJ2-1,.,CSVALHNEQFF,TGCAGCGTGGCGCTCCACAATGAGCAGTTCTTC
TRBV5-1,.,TRBJ2-1,TRBD2,CASSLRTSGRASNEQFF,TGCGCCAGCAGCTTGAGGACTAGCGGGAGGGCCAGTAATGAGCAGTTCTTC
TRBV20-1,many,TRBJ2-3,.,CSAATLAEYTDTQYF,TGCAGTGCTGCCACCTTAGCGGAGTACACAGATACGCAGTATTTT
TRBV5-1,few,TRBJ1-2,.,CASSLVGRDGYTF,TGCGCCAGCAGCTTGGTAGGGAGAGATGGCTACACCTTC
TRBV6-5,.,TRBJ2-2,TRBD2,CASGILAGEGTGELFF,TGTGCCAGCGGAATTCTAGCGGGAGAGGGTACCGGGGAGCTGTTTTTT
TRBV7-9,few,TRBJ1-3,.,CASSPRGAGNTIYF,TGTGCCAGCAGCCCTCGTGGGGCTGGAAACACCATATATTTT
TRBV14,many,TRBJ2-3,.,CASSQEQGFRITDTQYF,TGTGCCAGCAGCCAAGAACAGGGTTTCCGCATCACAGATACGCAGTATTTT
TRBV27,few,TRBJ1-5,.,CASSLASHSNQPQHF,TGTGCCAGCAGTTTGGCAAGTCATAGCAATCAGCCCCAGCATTTT
TRBV5-1,.,TRBJ2-1,TRBD2,CASSLAGGGAYNEQFF,TGCGCCAGCAGCTTGGCTGGCGGGGGGGCCTACAATGAGCAGTTCTTC
TRBV6-1,.,TRBJ2-7,TRBD1,CASMGRGTYEQYF,TGTGCCAGCATGGGCAGGGGGACCTACGAGCAGTACTTC
TRBV12-3/TRBV12-4,many,TRBJ2-7,.,CASSFWLGEQYF,TGTGCCAGCAGTTTCTGGCTAGGCGAGCAGTACTTC
TRBV5-1,many,TRBJ1-2,.,CASSTEGGHGYTF,TGCGCCAGCAGCACCGAGGGGGGCCATGGCTACACCTTC
TRBV6-5,few,TRBJ2-7,.,CASATGPYEQYF,TGTGCCAGCGCCACAGGGCCCTACGAGCAGTACTTC
TRBV6-5,few,TRBJ1-2,.,CASSYEVGQAVRGYTF,TGTGCCAGCAGTTACGAAGTTGGGCAGGCCGTGCGGGGCTACACCTTC
TRBV5-1,.,TRBJ2-1,TRBD1,CASSPRDRQHNEQFF,TGCGCCAGCAGCCCCCGGGACAGGCAACACAATGAGCAGTTCTTC
TRBV7-6,.,TRBJ1-6,TRBD1,CASSQMTGVNSPLHF,TGTGCCAGCAGCCAAATGACAGGGGTAAACTCACCCCTCCACTTT
TRBV12-3/TRBV12-4,.,TRBJ1-5,.,CASSLGRVDQPQHF,TGTGCCAGCAGTTTAGGCAGGGTCGATCAGCCCCAGCATTTT
TRBV27,few,TRBJ2-6,.,CASSSIGDSGANVLTF,TGTGCCAGCAGTTCCATCGGTGACTCTGGGGCCAACGTCCTGACTTTC